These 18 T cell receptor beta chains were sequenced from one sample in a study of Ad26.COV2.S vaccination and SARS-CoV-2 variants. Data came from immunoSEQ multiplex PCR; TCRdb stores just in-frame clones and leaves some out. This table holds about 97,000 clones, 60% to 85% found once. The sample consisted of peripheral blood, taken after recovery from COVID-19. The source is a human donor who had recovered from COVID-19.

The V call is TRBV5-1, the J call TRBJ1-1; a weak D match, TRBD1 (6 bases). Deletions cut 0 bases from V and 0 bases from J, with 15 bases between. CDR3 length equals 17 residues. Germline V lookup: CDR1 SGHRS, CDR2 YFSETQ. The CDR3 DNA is TGCGCCAGCAGCTTGGACGGGGTCGGGGGCATGAACACTGAAGCTTTCTTT. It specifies CASSLDGVGGMNTEAFF.

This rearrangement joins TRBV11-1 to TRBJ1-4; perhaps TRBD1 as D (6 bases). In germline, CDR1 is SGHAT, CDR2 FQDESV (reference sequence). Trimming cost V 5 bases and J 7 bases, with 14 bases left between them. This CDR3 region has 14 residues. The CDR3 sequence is CASSTRDKGEKLFF. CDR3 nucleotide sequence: TGTGCCAGCAGCACCCGGGACAAAGGTGAAAAACTGTTTTTT.

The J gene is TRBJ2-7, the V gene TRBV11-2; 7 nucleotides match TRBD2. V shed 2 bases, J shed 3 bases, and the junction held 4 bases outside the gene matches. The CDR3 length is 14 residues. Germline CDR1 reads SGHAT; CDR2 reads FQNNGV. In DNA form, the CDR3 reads TGTGCCAGCAGCTTACTGCGGGGGAACTACGAGCAGTACTTC. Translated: CASSLLRGNYEQYF.

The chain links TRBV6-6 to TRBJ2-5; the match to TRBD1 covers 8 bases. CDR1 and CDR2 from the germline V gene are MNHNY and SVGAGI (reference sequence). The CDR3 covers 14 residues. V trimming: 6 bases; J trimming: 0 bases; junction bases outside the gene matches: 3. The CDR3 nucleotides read TGTGCCAGCAGAGTGGGACAGGACCAAGAGACCCAGTACTTC. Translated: CASRVGQDQETQYF.

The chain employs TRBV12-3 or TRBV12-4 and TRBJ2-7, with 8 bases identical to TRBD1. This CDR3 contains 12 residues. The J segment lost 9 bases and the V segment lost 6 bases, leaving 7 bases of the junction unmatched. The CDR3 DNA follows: TGTGCCAGCAGGACCGGACAGGGTGGGCAGTACTTC. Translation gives CASRTGQGGQYF.

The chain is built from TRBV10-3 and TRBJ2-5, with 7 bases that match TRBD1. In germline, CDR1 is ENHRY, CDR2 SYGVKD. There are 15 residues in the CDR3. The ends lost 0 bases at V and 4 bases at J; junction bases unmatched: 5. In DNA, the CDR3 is TGTGCCATCAGTGAGTCGAGACAGGGCCCAGAGACCCAGTACTTC. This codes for CAISESRQGPETQYF.

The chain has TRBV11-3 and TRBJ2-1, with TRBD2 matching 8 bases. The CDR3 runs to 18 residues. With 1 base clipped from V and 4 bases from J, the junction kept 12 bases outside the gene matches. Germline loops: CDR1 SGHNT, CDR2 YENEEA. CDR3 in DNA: TGTGCCAGCAGCTTAGTATCGCATCGGCGGGGGGCGTACAATGAGCAGTTCTTC. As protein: CASSLVSHRRGAYNEQFF.

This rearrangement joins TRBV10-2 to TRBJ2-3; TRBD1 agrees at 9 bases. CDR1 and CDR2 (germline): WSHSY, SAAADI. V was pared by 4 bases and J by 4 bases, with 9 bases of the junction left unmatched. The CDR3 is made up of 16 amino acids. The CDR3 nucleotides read TGCGCCAGCAGTGCTCAATGGGACAGGGATTCAGATACGCAGTATTTT. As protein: CASSAQWDRDSDTQYF.

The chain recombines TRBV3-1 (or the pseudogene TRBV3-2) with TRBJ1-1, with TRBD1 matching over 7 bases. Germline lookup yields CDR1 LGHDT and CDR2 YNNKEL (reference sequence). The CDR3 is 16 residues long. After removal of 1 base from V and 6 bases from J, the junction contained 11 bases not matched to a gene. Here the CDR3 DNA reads TGTGCCAGCAGCCAAGGGCTAGGGGGCTGGGCCGCTGAAGCTTTCTTT. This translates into CASSQGLGGWAAEAFF.

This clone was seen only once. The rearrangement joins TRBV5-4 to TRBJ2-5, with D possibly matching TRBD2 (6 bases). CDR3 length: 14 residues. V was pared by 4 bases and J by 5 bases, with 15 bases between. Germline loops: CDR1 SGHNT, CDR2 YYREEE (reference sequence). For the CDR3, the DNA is TGTGCCAGCAGCCTGGGGACTTTGGGGGAGACCCAGTACTTC. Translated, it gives CASSLGTLGETQYF.

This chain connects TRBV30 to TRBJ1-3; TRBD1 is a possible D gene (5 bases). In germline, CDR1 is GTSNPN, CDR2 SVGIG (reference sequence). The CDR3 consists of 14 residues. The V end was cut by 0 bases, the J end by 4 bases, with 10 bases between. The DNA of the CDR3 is TGTGCCTGGAGTGTACAGGTCGGCGGAAACACCATATATTTT. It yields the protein CAWSVQVGGNTIYF.

CDR3 residues: CASSYRGENTEAFF. The CDR3 DNA sequence: TGTGCCAGCAGTTACAGAGGCGAGAACACTGAAGCTTTCTTT. This rearrangement joins TRBV6-5 to TRBJ1-1; no clear D gene. Germline CDR1 and CDR2: MNHEY and SVGAGI. The CDR3 totals 14 residues. Deletions cut 2 bases from V and 1 base from J, with 8 bases between.

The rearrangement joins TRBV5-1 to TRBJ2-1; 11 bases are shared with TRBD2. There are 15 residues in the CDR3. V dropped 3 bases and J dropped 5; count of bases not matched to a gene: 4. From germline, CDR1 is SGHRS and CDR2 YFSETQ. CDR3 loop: CASSSGTSGNNEQFF. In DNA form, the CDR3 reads TGCGCCAGCAGCTCCGGGACTAGCGGTAACAATGAGCAGTTCTTC.

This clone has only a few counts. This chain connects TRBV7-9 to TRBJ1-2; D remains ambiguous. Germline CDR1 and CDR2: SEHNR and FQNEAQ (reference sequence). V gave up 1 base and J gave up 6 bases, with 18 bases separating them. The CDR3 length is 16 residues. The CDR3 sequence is CASSLGASSQLDGYTF. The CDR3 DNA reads TGTGCCAGCAGCTTAGGGGCTTCGTCCCAATTGGATGGCTACACCTTC.

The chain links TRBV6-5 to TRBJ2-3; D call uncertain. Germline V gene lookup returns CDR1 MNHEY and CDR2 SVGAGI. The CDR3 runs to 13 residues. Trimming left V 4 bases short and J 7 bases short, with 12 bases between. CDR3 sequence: CASSLVWLHTQYF. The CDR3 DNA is TGTGCCAGCAGTTTAGTGTGGCTTCATACGCAGTATTTT.

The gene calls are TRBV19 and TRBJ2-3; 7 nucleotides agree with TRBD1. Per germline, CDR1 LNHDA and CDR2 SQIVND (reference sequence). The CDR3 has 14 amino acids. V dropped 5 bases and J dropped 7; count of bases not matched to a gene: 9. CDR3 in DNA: TGTGCCAGTAGTCCCGGGACAGAGCAGAATACGCAGTATTTT. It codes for CASSPGTEQNTQYF.

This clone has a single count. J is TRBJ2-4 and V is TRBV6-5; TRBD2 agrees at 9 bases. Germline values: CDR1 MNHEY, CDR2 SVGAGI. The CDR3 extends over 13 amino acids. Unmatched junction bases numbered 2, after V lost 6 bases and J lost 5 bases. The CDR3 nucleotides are TGTGCCAGCAGCATAGCGGGGGAAAACATTCAGTACTTC. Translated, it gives CASSIAGENIQYF.

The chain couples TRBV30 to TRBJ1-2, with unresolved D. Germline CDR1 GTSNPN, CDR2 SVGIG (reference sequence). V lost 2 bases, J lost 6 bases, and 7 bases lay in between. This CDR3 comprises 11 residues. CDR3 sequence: CAWSIRDGYTF. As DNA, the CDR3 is TGTGCCTGGAGTATAAGGGATGGCTACACCTTC.